The source of this TCR beta chain is a study of shared clonotypes between healthy human individuals. Across the study: The composition of the donors was a couple of women and a few men aged 18 to 49.

For each subset, genomic DNA was distributed in equal portions over several immunoSEQ plates. Sequenced by immunoSEQ multiplex PCR; TCRdb stores in-frame clones only, minus some. The sample contains under 2,500,000 clones, around 95% of which appear only once. Donors comprised healthy HIV-negative adults lacking recent acute infections or vaccinations. Division of CD4+ cells produced a CD45RA+ naive subset and a CD45RA-negative memory subset. The CDR3 sequence is 14 residues long. Looked up from germline, CDR1 is MNHEY and CDR2 is SMNVEV (reference sequence). Trimming stripped 4 bases from V and 1 base from J, with 7 bases between.

The origin of this receptor is a man between 18 and 35 years old in good health. Sequencing input: naive CD4+ T cells sorted from blood. Subset in this sample: CD45RA+ positively selected. The chain joins TRBV27 to TRBJ2-2; D uncertain. CDR3 sequence reads: CASSSRGNTGELFF. The CDR3 region has the DNA TGTGCCAGCAGTTCCCGAGGGAACACCGGGGAGCTGTTTTTT.